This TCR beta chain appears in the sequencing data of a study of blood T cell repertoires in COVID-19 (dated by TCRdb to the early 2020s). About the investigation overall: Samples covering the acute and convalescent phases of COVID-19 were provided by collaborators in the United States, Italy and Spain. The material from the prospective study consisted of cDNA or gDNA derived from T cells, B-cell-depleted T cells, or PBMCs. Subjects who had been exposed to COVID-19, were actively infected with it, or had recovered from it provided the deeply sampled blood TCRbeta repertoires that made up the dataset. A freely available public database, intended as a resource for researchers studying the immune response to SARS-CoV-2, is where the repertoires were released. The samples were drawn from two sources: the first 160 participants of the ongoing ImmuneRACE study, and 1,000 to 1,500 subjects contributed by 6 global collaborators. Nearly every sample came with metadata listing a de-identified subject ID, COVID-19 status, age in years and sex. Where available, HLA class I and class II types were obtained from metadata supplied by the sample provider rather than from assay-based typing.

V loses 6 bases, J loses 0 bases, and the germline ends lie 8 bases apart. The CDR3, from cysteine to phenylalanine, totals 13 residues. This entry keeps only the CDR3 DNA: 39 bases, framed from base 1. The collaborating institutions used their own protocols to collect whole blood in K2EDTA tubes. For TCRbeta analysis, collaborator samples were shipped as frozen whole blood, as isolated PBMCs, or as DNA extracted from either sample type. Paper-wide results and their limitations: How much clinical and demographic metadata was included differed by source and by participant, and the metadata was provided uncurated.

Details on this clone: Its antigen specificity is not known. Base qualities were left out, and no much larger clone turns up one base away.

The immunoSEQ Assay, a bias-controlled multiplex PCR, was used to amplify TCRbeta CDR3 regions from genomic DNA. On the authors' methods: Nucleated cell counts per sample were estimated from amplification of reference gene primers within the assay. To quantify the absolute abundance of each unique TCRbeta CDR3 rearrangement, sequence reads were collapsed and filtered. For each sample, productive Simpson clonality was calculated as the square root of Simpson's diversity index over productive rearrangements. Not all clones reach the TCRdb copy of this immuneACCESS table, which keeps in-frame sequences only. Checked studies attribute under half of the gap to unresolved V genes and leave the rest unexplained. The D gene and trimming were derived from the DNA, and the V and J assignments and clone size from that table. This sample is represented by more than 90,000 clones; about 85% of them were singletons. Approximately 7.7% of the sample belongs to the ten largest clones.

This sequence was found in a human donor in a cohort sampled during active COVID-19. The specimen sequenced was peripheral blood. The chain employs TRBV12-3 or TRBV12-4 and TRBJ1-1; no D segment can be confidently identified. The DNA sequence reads TGTGCCAGCAGCCTACAGATGAACACTGAAGCTTTCTTT. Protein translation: CASSLQMNTEAFF.